This T cell receptor beta chain was retrieved from a study of T cells in Graves' hyperthyroidism and ophthalmopathy. Study conclusions and caveats: Separation of ophthalmopathy from stable hyperthyroidism was achieved by a 13 V-J model. In the blood, most expanded thyroid clonotypes above 0.001 appeared as well.

RNA transcripts gave rise to amplified TCR beta CDR3 regions. First-round RT-PCR targeting the TCR CDR3 was performed with the HTBI primer set. MiXCR, run by TCRdb on the multiplex PCR reads, gives a single entry per CDR3 protein. The sample yields roughly 500,000 distinct CDR3 sequences, around 22% seen once. Clinical symptoms, serum thyroxine and TRAb, thyroid ultrasound and orbital computed tomography were used for the diagnoses. This clonotype appeared many times. Its antigen is still unknown. The source of this sequence is a woman aged 30 to 39 with Graves' ophthalmopathy. The sequencing sample was made of blood.

CDR3 sequence reads: CASKQMNTEAFF. DNA of the CDR3: TGTGCCAGCAAGCAGATGAACACTGAAGCTTTCTTT. The chain is built from TRBV6-1 and TRBJ1-1; no reliable D call. V shed 7 bases and J shed 0 bases, with 6 bases lying between them. There are 12 residues in the CDR3. Germline CDR1 and CDR2: MNHNS and SASEGT.